The 30 T cell receptor beta chains below all came from one sample that was sequenced in a study of tumor-infiltrating lymphocytes in localized non-small cell lung cancer. TCRdb keeps only in-frame clones here, not all; method: immunoSEQ multiplex PCR. The table includes more than 9,500 clones, about 82% detected once. Sequenced sample: uninvolved lung tissue not adjacent to the tumor. Every receptor here comes from a human donor with non-small cell lung cancer.

V and J are TRBV5-1 and TRBJ1-5; TRBD1 agrees at 12 bases. V lost 4 bases and J lost 3; bases outside the gene matches: 5. The CDR3 has 16 residues. The germline V gene has CDR1 SGHRS and CDR2 YFSETQ. Here the CDR3 reads CASSTGTGGFNQPQHF. CDR3 sequence (DNA): TGCGCCAGCAGCACCGGGACAGGGGGCTTCAATCAGCCCCAGCATTTT.

This chain joins TRBV5-1 and TRBJ2-2; D uncertain. V lost 0 bases, J lost 4 bases, and 4 bases lay in between. The CDR3 is 13 residues long. Germline-derived CDR1 and CDR2 are SGHRS and YFSETQ. In nucleotides, the CDR3 is TGCGCCAGCAGCTTGGACCCCACCGGGGAGCTGTTTTTT. It codes for CASSLDPTGELFF.

This chain joins TRBV4-3 and TRBJ1-6; 7 nucleotides match TRBD1. The V segment lost 5 bases and the J segment 4 bases; nucleotides outside the gene matches: 11. CDR3 length: 17 amino acids. From germline, CDR1 is LGHNA and CDR2 YSLEER. The CDR3 bases are TGCGCCAGCAGCAATACGGGACAGCGCTCATATAATTCACCCCTCCACTTT. Protein sequence: CASSNTGQRSYNSPLHF.

This clone came up once. This chain uses TRBV11-3 with TRBJ2-7, with D tentatively TRBD1 (5 bases). This CDR3 has 14 residues. The germline V and J ends were trimmed by 1 base and 8 bases, with 15 bases remaining between them. The V gene's germline CDR1 is SGHNT and CDR2 YENEEA. The CDR3 sequence is CASSLGVEKGKQYF. CDR3 in DNA: TGTGCCAGCAGCTTAGGCGTGGAAAAGGGGAAGCAGTACTTC.

V is TRBV11-3 and J is TRBJ1-2, with D perhaps TRBD1 (5 bases). The CDR3 is made up of 14 amino acids. The V and J ends lost 3 bases and 9 bases respectively, with 17 bases between them. Germline loops: CDR1 SGHNT, CDR2 YENEEA. DNA of the CDR3: TGTGCCAGCAGCTTGCGCCAGGGTTTTATTCGCTACACCTTC. Its translation: CASSLRQGFIRYTF.

The DNA for the CDR3 is TGCGCCAGCAGCCCAACGGACAGGTTAACCACTGAAGCTTTCTTT. Translated, it gives CASSPTDRLTTEAFF. The genes are TRBV5-1 and TRBJ1-1; 7 bases map to TRBD1. The CDR3 spans 15 residues. V lost 4 bases, J lost 4 bases, and 10 bases stayed unmatched. The germline gives CDR1 SGHRS, CDR2 YFSETQ.

V usage is TRBV6-6 and J usage is TRBJ1-6; no reliable D call. Per the germline V gene, CDR1 is MNHNY and CDR2 is SVGAGI (reference sequence). The CDR3 has 14 amino acids. V shed 2 bases and J shed 10 bases, with 12 bases lying between them. The CDR3 DNA reads as TGTGCCAGCAGTTACGAGCCCGCCGCCTCACCCCTCCACTTT. This gives the protein CASSYEPAASPLHF.

The rearrangement uses TRBV5-6 and TRBJ1-2; the match to TRBD1 covers 7 bases. V was clipped by 0 bases and J by 7 bases; unmatched bases: 6. The germline gives CDR1 SGHDT, CDR2 YYEEEE. This CDR3 comprises 14 residues. The CDR3, as DNA: TGTGCCAGCAGCTTGGGGAGACAGGGCTTTGGCTACACCTTC. This sequence encodes CASSLGRQGFGYTF.

CDR3 in DNA: TGTGCCAGCAGCATAAGACTTAACACTGAAGCTTTCTTT. Encoded protein: CASSIRLNTEAFF. The chain has TRBV11-2 and TRBJ1-1, with D uncertain. Germline-derived CDR1 and CDR2 are SGHAT and FQNNGV. V was clipped by 5 bases and J by 2 bases, with 9 bases between them. CDR3 length: 13 residues.

This sequence joins TRBV7-2 and TRBJ2-5; a weak D match, TRBD1 (6 bases). Germline assignment: CDR1 SGHTA and CDR2 FQGNSA. Trimming left V 2 bases short and J 1 base short, with 11 bases between. CDR3 length: 15 amino acids. CDR3 region: CASSLSGGPQETQYF. In nucleotides, the CDR3 is TGTGCCAGCAGCTTAAGTGGGGGCCCCCAAGAGACCCAGTACTTC.

This chain connects TRBV6-6 to TRBJ2-1; TRBD1 agrees at 7 bases. Unmatched junction bases numbered 13, after V lost 8 bases and J lost 6 bases. CDR1 and CDR2 (germline): MNHNY, SVGAGI (reference sequence). The CDR3 length is 15 residues. CDR3 in amino acids: CASVEEGARSNEQFF. CDR3 DNA sequence: TGTGCCAGCGTTGAAGAGGGGGCCCGTTCCAATGAGCAGTTCTTC.

This clone was seen once. This chain connects TRBV2 to TRBJ1-3; no definite D call. CDR3 length: 12 residues. The V and J ends lost 7 bases and 0 bases respectively, with 4 bases between them. Germline V lookup: CDR1 SNHLY, CDR2 FYNNEI. The CDR3 coding sequence is TGTGCCAGCACGGTCTCTGGAAACACCATATATTTT. Its protein is CASTVSGNTIYF.

The chain employs TRBV7-2 and TRBJ1-1, with a possible D match to TRBD1 (5 bases). CDR1 is SGHTA, CDR2 FQGNSA, per germline. The CDR3 extends over 14 amino acids. The V and J ends lost 1 base and 11 bases respectively, with 17 bases between them. CDR3 protein: CASSLEVDKDGAFF. The CDR3 DNA follows: TGTGCCAGCAGCTTAGAAGTGGACAAAGATGGGGCTTTCTTT. The full variable domain, completed using reference TRBV7-2 and TRBJ1-1, is GAGVSQSPSNKVTEKGKDVELRCDPISGHTALYWYRQSLGQGLEFLIYFQGNSAPDKSGLPSDRFSAERTGGSVSTLTIQRTQQEDSAVYLCASSLEVDKDGAFFGQGTRLTVV.

This chain joins TRBV7-8 and TRBJ2-3, with D possibly TRBD2 on 6 matching bases. Germline CDR1 SGHVS, CDR2 FQNEAQ. Trimming took off 5 bases at V and 3 bases at J, with 12 bases between the two ends. The CDR3 consists of 14 residues. This chain's CDR3 is CASSLGTYTDTQYF. Here the CDR3 DNA reads TGTGCCAGCAGCCTCGGGACTTATACAGATACGCAGTATTTT.

The V gene is TRBV5-5, the J gene TRBJ2-7, with 8 bases lining up with TRBD1. The trim removed 2 bases at V and 4 bases at J, leaving 8 bases unmatched. This CDR3 contains 15 residues. Germline CDR1 is SGHKS and CDR2 is YYEKEE (reference sequence). CDR3: CASSLGGQAIYEQYF. As DNA, the CDR3 is TGTGCCAGCAGCTTAGGGGGACAGGCTATTTACGAGCAGTACTTC.

The chain uses TRBV9 and TRBJ2-1; no clear D gene. The CDR3 totals 16 residues. Germline assignment: CDR1 SGDLS and CDR2 YYNGEE. V was cut by 3 bases and J by 5 bases, with 18 bases left in between. As DNA, the CDR3 is TGTGCCAGCAGCGAACCGTCACCCCGGCAGAACAATGAGCAGTTCTTC. Its translation: CASSEPSPRQNNEQFF.

The CDR3 here is CSVRPSNNEQFF. CDR3 sequence (DNA): TGCAGCGTTAGGCCGAGCAACAATGAGCAGTTCTTC. The chain has TRBV29-1 and TRBJ2-1, with no clear D. Germline values: CDR1 SQVTM, CDR2 ANQGSEA. The CDR3 extends over 12 amino acids. V was shortened by 5 bases and J by 5 bases, with 10 bases between the two germline ends.

This chain connects TRBV7-2 to TRBJ2-5; no definite D call. CDR1 and CDR2 from the germline V gene are SGHTA and FQGNSA. The CDR3 consists of 12 residues. The V and J ends lost 1 base and 4 bases respectively, with 4 bases between them. The CDR3 protein is CASSLDRETQYF. The CDR3 DNA reads TGTGCCAGCAGCTTAGACAGAGAGACCCAGTACTTC.

CDR3 sequence: CASSHQGGGSEQYF. CDR3 nucleotide sequence: TGTGCCAGCAGCCACCAAGGTGGGGGTAGTGAGCAGTACTTC. J is TRBJ2-7 and V is TRBV11-2; D might be TRBD1 or TRBD2, each matching 5 bases. CDR1 SGHAT and CDR2 FQNNGV come from the germline V gene. CDR3 size: 14 residues. V was clipped by 5 bases and J by 7 bases, with 18 bases between them.

This rearrangement joins TRBV7-2 to TRBJ2-3; either TRBD1 or TRBD2 may supply D (6 bases each). The CDR3 covers 14 residues. Deletions cut 2 bases from V and 5 bases from J, with 11 bases between. From germline, CDR1 is SGHTA and CDR2 FQGNSA. CDR3 DNA: TGTGCCAGCAGCTTATCGGGGGCAGGAGATACGCAGTATTTT. Translation gives CASSLSGAGDTQYF.

The DNA for the CDR3 is TGTGCCAGCAGTGCGGGGGCGAACACCGGGGAGCTGTTTTTT. Translating gives CASSAGANTGELFF. The chain combines TRBV6-1 with TRBJ2-2; possible D gene TRBD2, 6 bases. Germline values: CDR1 MNHNS, CDR2 SASEGT. The CDR3 sequence is 14 residues long. Between the trimmed V and J ends, which lost 4 bases and 0 bases, there was a span of 6 bases.

This chain uses TRBV10-2 with TRBJ2-2; D unresolved. Trimming removed 8 bases from V and 4 bases from J, with 14 bases in between. Germline V gene lookup returns CDR1 WSHSY and CDR2 SAAADI. The CDR3 consists of 14 residues. CDR3 bases: TGCGCCAGCCGGCAACCCTCGGGCACCGGGGAGCTGTTTTTT. Its protein is CASRQPSGTGELFF.

CDR3 nucleotides: TGCGCCAGCAGCCAAGGCAATCGGGGGGGCCTGAATGAGCAGTTCTTC. Translating it yields CASSQGNRGGLNEQFF. The chain uses TRBV4-1 and TRBJ2-1, with 8 bases identical to TRBD2. The junction had 9 bases not matched to a gene; V was cut back by 1 base and J by 7 bases. Germline lookup yields CDR1 MGHRA and CDR2 YSYEKL. The CDR3 covers 16 residues.

The chain employs TRBV9 and TRBJ2-7; 11 nucleotides line up with TRBD1. CDR3 size: 15 residues. The junction had 2 bases not matched to a gene; V was cut back by 0 bases and J by 3 bases. Germline CDR1 is SGDLS and CDR2 is YYNGEE. The CDR3 DNA follows: TGTGCCAGCAGCGTAGCCGGGACAGGGGGCTACGAGCAGTACTTC. This translates into CASSVAGTGGYEQYF.

This clone was seen a handful of times. DNA for the CDR3: TGTGCCAGCAGCTTAGTACCCGAACCCGGGGAGCTGTTTTTT. Its protein is CASSLVPEPGELFF. This chain uses TRBV7-8 with TRBJ2-2; D gene ambiguous. The V gene lost 1 base and the J gene lost 6 bases, with 9 bases spanning the gap. This CDR3 spans 14 amino acids. Per germline, CDR1 SGHVS and CDR2 FQNEAQ.

The rearrangement links TRBV25-1 to TRBJ2-2; D perhaps matches TRBD2 (5 bases). This CDR3 has 13 amino acids. The V gene lost 2 bases and the J gene lost 5 bases, with 6 bases spanning the gap. Germline CDR1 is MGHDK and CDR2 is SYGVNS. In DNA form, the CDR3 reads TGTGCCAGCAGTGAAAGGGAGACCGGGGAGCTGTTTTTT. Translating it yields CASSERETGELFF. Full variable domain (missing parts from reference TRBV25-1 and TRBJ2-2): EADIYQTPRYLVIGTGKKITLECSQTMGHDKMYWYQQDPGMELHLIHYSYGVNSTEKGDLSSESTVSRIRTEHFPLTLESARPSHTSQYLCASSERETGELFFGEGSRLTVL.

This clone was detected only once. This chain uses TRBV5-1 with TRBJ1-6; tentative D call: TRBD1 (6 bases). Per the germline V gene, CDR1 is SGHRS and CDR2 is YFSETQ. V dropped 0 bases and J dropped 1 base, with 11 bases sitting between them. The CDR3 has 17 amino acids. The CDR3 DNA sequence: TGCGCCAGCAGCTTGGGTGGTACAGGGTCCTATAATTCACCCCTCCACTTT. The encoded protein is CASSLGGTGSYNSPLHF. Full variable domain (remainder filled in from reference TRBV5-1 and TRBJ1-6): KAGVTQTPRYLIKTRGQQVTLSCSPISGHRSVSWYQQTPGQGLQFLFEYFSETQRNKGNFPGRFSGRQFSNSRSEMNVSTLELGDSALYLCASSLGGTGSYNSPLHFGNGTRLTVT.

This chain connects TRBV7-2 to TRBJ2-5; 9 bases align to TRBD1. Germline loops: CDR1 SGHTA, CDR2 FQGNSA. With V trimmed by 4 bases and J by 2 bases, 5 bases remained unmatched. The CDR3 is made up of 15 amino acids. The CDR3 sequence is CASSWGQGRQETQYF. The CDR3 coding sequence is TGTGCCAGCAGCTGGGGACAGGGCAGGCAAGAGACCCAGTACTTC.

This clone was recorded once. This chain uses TRBV2 with TRBJ2-2; D unresolved. Germline assignment: CDR1 SNHLY and CDR2 FYNNEI. This CDR3 spans 12 amino acids. V lost 4 bases to trimming and J lost 5 bases, with 5 bases between them. CDR3 residues: CASSVQTGELFF. The CDR3 region has the DNA TGTGCCAGCAGTGTACAAACCGGGGAGCTGTTTTTT.

Remarks on this clone: One junction end does not reproduce the germline sequence, and a read error may be involved. The gene calls are TRBV2 and TRBJ2-1; D uncertain. The CDR3 loop spans 12 amino acids. In germline, CDR1 is SNHLY, CDR2 FYNNEI. The CDR3 reads CASSEPAGVIVF. The CDR3 DNA is TGTGCCAGCAGTGAACCGGCAGGAGTTATAGTCTTC.